These 30 T cell receptor beta chains were all obtained from the same sample, sequenced in a study of a mutant IDH1 vaccine in newly diagnosed glioma. Method: immunoSEQ multiplex PCR; TCRdb's copy keeps in-frame clones and lacks some. The sample contains 45,000 to 60,000 clones, about three quarters of which appear only once. Their target antigens are unknown. Time point reported: week 5, during vaccination. A single vaccine dose contained 300 ug of mutant IDH1 20-mer peptide, and topical imiquimod was used with it. The specimen was PBMCs, collected from a glioma patient whose treatment included an IDH1 peptide vaccine. The receptors come from a man aged 45-65 years with glioma.

The chain uses TRBV7-9 and TRBJ1-1; no firm D call. V lost 3 bases to trimming and J lost 3 bases, with 17 bases between them. Germline assignment: CDR1 SEHNR and CDR2 FQNEAQ (reference sequence). The CDR3 totals 16 residues. CDR3 in amino acids: CASSFWSGVGDTEAFF. CDR3 nucleotide sequence: TGTGCCAGCAGCTTTTGGAGTGGGGTCGGGGACACTGAAGCTTTCTTT.

The chain is built from TRBV5-6 and TRBJ1-2, with D perhaps TRBD1 (5 bases). CDR3 length: 15 residues. V shed 3 bases and J shed 5 bases, with 17 bases lying between them. Germline V lookup: CDR1 SGHDT, CDR2 YYEEEE. The CDR3 spells CASSSDGHGGYGYTF. CDR3 in DNA: TGTGCCAGCAGCTCGGACGGCCATGGGGGATATGGCTACACCTTC.

The V call is TRBV6-5, the J call TRBJ1-1; TRBD1 is a possible D gene (6 bases). Germline CDR1 reads MNHEY; CDR2 reads SVGAGI. The CDR3 is 12 amino acids. V lost 2 bases, J lost 11 bases, and 12 bases lay in between. The CDR3 loop is CASSYRGTRAFF. The CDR3 region has the DNA TGTGCCAGCAGTTACAGGGGGACAAGGGCTTTCTTT.

V gene TRBV2 combines with J gene TRBJ1-5; possible D gene TRBD1, 5 bases. This CDR3 contains 14 residues. Germline V gene data show CDR1 as SNHLY and CDR2 as FYNNEI. Trimming cost V 7 bases and J 1 base, with 11 bases left between them. CDR3 protein: CASTRELSNQPQHF. In DNA, the CDR3 is TGTGCCAGCACCAGGGAGTTAAGCAATCAGCCCCAGCATTTT.

The J gene is TRBJ2-3, the V gene TRBV9; TRBD2 matches at 9 bases. V lost 1 base to trimming and J lost 4 bases; unmatched junction nucleotides: 10. This CDR3 has 17 residues. Germline CDR1 is SGDLS and CDR2 is YYNGEE. CDR3 nucleotide sequence: TGTGCCAGCAGCGTATTGAGAGCGGGGGGACCCCCAGATACGCAGTATTTT. It translates to CASSVLRAGGPPDTQYF. The full variable domain, with the rest looked up from reference TRBV9 and TRBJ2-3, is DSGVTQTPKHLITATGQRVTLRCSPRSGDLSVYWYQQSLDQGLQFLIQYYNGEERAKGNILERFSAQQFPDLHSELNLSSLELGDSALYFCASSVLRAGGPPDTQYFGPGTRLTVL.

The chain recombines TRBV29-1 with TRBJ2-6; TRBD1 or TRBD2 may be the D gene (5 bases each). CDR1 is SQVTM, CDR2 ANQGSEA, per germline. V lost 0 bases, J lost 4 bases, and 10 bases lay in between. CDR3 length: 15 residues. CDR3 protein: CSVEDAGTGANVLTF. The CDR3 DNA is TGCAGCGTTGAAGATGCAGGGACCGGGGCCAACGTCCTGACTTTC.

This clone was observed a few times. The rearrangement links TRBV6-1 to TRBJ1-5, with D uncertain. The V gene lost 11 bases and the J gene lost 5 bases, with 13 bases spanning the gap. CDR3 length: 12 residues. Germline lookup yields CDR1 MNHNS and CDR2 SASEGT. The CDR3 spells CAVRPVDQPQHF. CDR3 DNA: TGTGCCGTCCGACCCGTAGATCAGCCCCAGCATTTT.

The rearrangement uses TRBV27 and TRBJ2-5, with D perhaps matching TRBD2 (6 bases). The CDR3 loop spans 15 amino acids. Trimming cost V 3 bases and J 7 bases, with 18 bases left between them. The V gene's germline CDR1 is MNHEY and CDR2 SMNVEV (reference sequence). The CDR3 coding sequence is TGTGCCAGCAGTTTCGCCCCTGGAGGGACGGGGACCCAGTACTTC. This codes for CASSFAPGGTGTQYF.

This chain connects TRBV2 to TRBJ1-5; D is uncertain. V was cut by 3 bases and J by 9 bases, with 15 bases left in between. This CDR3 is built from 14 residues. Looked up from germline, CDR1 is SNHLY and CDR2 is FYNNEI. The DNA of the CDR3 is TGTGCCAGCAGTGACACTGCTTCCGTAGGGCCCCAGCATTTT. Its protein product is CASSDTASVGPQHF.

J is TRBJ1-5 and V is TRBV4-1; D may be TRBD1 (6 bases). Trimming took 3 bases from V and 6 from J, leaving 15 bases between them. From germline, CDR1 is MGHRA and CDR2 YSYEKL. CDR3 size: 15 residues. CDR3 in amino acids: CASSHRRGFGQPQHF. DNA of the CDR3: TGCGCCAGCAGCCACCGGAGGGGGTTCGGTCAGCCCCAGCATTTT.

The rearrangement links TRBV2 to TRBJ1-1; D is uncertain. Germline-derived CDR1 and CDR2 are SNHLY and FYNNEI. This CDR3 spans 13 amino acids. The ends were cut back, 4 bases at V and 4 bases at J, with 10 bases in the middle. CDR3 residues: CASSGGSGTEAFF. The CDR3 DNA sequence: TGTGCCAGCAGTGGAGGGTCCGGCACTGAAGCTTTCTTT.

This clone was seen a handful of times. This chain uses TRBV2 with TRBJ2-5; D is tentatively TRBD1 or TRBD2 (6 bases each). V dropped 6 bases and J dropped 5 bases, with 19 bases sitting between them. This CDR3 has 15 amino acids. CDR1 and CDR2 (germline): SNHLY, FYNNEI. In DNA, the CDR3 is TGTGCCAGCAGCGTAACAGGGAGGAGCGGGGAGACCCAGTACTTC. It is translated as CASSVTGRSGETQYF.

The chain joins TRBV7-2 to TRBJ1-3; unclear D gene. Looked up from germline, CDR1 is SGHTA and CDR2 is FQGNSA. This CDR3 is 16 amino acids long. Trimming shortened V by 6 bases and J by 4 bases, and 19 bases separated the two germline ends. The chain's CDR3 is CASSVQPLESGNTIYF. Here the CDR3 DNA reads TGTGCCAGCAGTGTACAGCCCTTGGAATCCGGAAACACCATATATTTT.

The rearrangement uses TRBV6-5 and TRBJ2-4; 8 nucleotides match TRBD2. Germline V gene sequence: CDR1 MNHEY, CDR2 SVGAGI. The CDR3 spans 15 residues. The junction had 11 bases not matched to a gene; V was cut back by 7 bases and J by 6 bases. Here the CDR3 reads CASKASGGGRNIQYF. CDR3 nucleotides: TGTGCCAGCAAGGCGAGCGGCGGGGGGCGAAACATTCAGTACTTC.

This sequence joins TRBV4-3 and TRBJ1-2; D call uncertain. Germline V gene sequence: CDR1 LGHNA, CDR2 YSLEER. The CDR3 length is 15 residues. Trimming took 0 bases from V and 4 from J, leaving 12 bases between them. The CDR3 nucleotides are TGCGCCAGCAGCCAAGATCTTGGCGAAGTCTATGGCTACACCTTC. It specifies CASSQDLGEVYGYTF.

This clone was counted once. This chain joins TRBV28 and TRBJ2-7; no firm D call. From germline, CDR1 is MDHEN and CDR2 SYDVKM. Between the trimmed V and J ends, which lost 5 bases and 3 bases, there was a span of 5 bases. The CDR3 totals 11 residues. CDR3 in amino acids: CASSLNYEQYF. CDR3 DNA sequence: TGTGCCAGCAGTCTAAACTACGAGCAGTACTTC. The variable domain in full, with the rest retrieved from reference TRBV28 and TRBJ2-7, is DVKVTQSSRYLVKRTGEKVFLECVQDMDHENMFWYRQDPGLGLRLIYFSYDVKMKEKGDIPEGYSVSREKKERFSLILESASTNQTSMYLCASSLNYEQYFGPGTRLTVT.

The chain links TRBV10-3 to TRBJ2-2; 12 bases agree with TRBD2. The CDR3 runs 17 residues. V shed 7 bases and J 3 bases; nucleotides not matched to a gene: 9. CDR1 is ENHRY, CDR2 SYGVKD, per germline. CDR3 in DNA: TGTGCCATCAAGGAACTAGCGGGGGGTGGTGACACCGGGGAGCTGTTTTTT. It specifies CAIKELAGGGDTGELFF.

The chain uses TRBV30 and TRBJ2-6; tentatively, D is TRBD2 (6 bases). V lost 0 bases and J 0 bases, leaving 9 bases between the germline ends. The CDR3 consists of 16 residues. Germline assignment: CDR1 GTSNPN and CDR2 SVGIG (reference sequence). The CDR3 sequence is CAWSVAGSSGANVLTF. DNA for the CDR3: TGTGCCTGGAGTGTAGCGGGCAGCTCTGGGGCCAACGTCCTGACTTTC.

This clone showed up just a few times. This rearrangement joins TRBV5-5 to TRBJ1-4, with unresolved D. The CDR3 is 14 amino acids. The germline V and J ends were trimmed by 0 bases and 6 bases, with 9 bases remaining between them. The germline gives CDR1 SGHKS, CDR2 YYEKEE (reference sequence). CDR3 in amino acids: CASSLGRTDEKLFF. The CDR3 DNA sequence: TGTGCCAGCAGCTTGGGACGAACCGATGAAAAACTGTTTTTT. The whole variable domain, remainder taken from reference TRBV5-5 and TRBJ1-4, is DAGVTQSPTHLIKTRGQQVTLRCSPISGHKSVSWYQQVLGQGPQFIFQYYEKEERGRGNFPDRFSARQFPNYSSELNVNALLLGDSALYLCASSLGRTDEKLFFGSGTQLSVL.

This clone was observed a single time. The V gene is TRBV6-1, the J gene TRBJ2-7, with 8 bases that match TRBD1. Germline trimming cut 7 bases from V and 0 bases from J; bases unmatched to any gene: 5. The V gene's germline CDR1 is MNHNS and CDR2 SASEGT. The CDR3 length is 14 residues. The CDR3, as DNA: TGTGCCAGCACCCCGACAGGGGACTCCTACGAGCAGTACTTC. Amino acid sequence: CASTPTGDSYEQYF.

This rearrangement joins TRBV9 to TRBJ2-3; D not certain. CDR1 is SGDLS, CDR2 YYNGEE, per germline. With 0 bases removed from V and 2 bases from J, the gap between germline ends came to 7 bases. The CDR3 has 14 amino acids. The CDR3 spells CASSVGTTTDTQYF. Written as DNA, the CDR3 is TGTGCCAGCAGCGTAGGCACTACCACAGATACGCAGTATTTT.

This rearrangement joins TRBV6-1 to TRBJ1-1; possible D gene TRBD1, 5 bases. V shed 2 bases and J shed 11 bases, with 12 bases lying between them. CDR1 and CDR2 from the germline V gene are MNHNS and SASEGT. CDR3 length equals 12 residues. The CDR3 DNA follows: TGTGCCAGCAGTGAAAACTGGGGGGGGGCTTTCTTT. Protein product: CASSENWGGAFF.

Here the CDR3 DNA reads TGTGCCAGCTCAGTCGAGGGAAATGAAAAACTGTTTTTT. It yields the protein CASSVEGNEKLFF. The V gene is TRBV18, the J gene TRBJ1-4; D gene unclear. V lost 5 bases and J lost 5, with 9 bases in between. The germline CDR1 and CDR2 sequences are KGHSH and LQKENI. The CDR3 is 13 amino acids.

V is TRBV7-9 and J is TRBJ2-1; 8 bases line up with TRBD1. V shed 11 bases and J 2 bases; nucleotides not matched to a gene: 5. The CDR3 is 13 residues long. Germline-derived CDR1 and CDR2 are SEHNR and FQNEAQ (reference sequence). CDR3 DNA: TGTGCCGGCTGGACAGGGACCTACAATGAGCAGTTCTTC. Amino acid sequence: CAGWTGTYNEQFF.

Worth noting for this clone: The same CDR3 also results from other DNA sequences found in this sample. This chain uses TRBV5-1 with TRBJ2-6; D unresolved. V was trimmed by 3 bases and J by 0 bases, leaving 4 bases between them. The CDR3 loop spans 14 amino acids. CDR1 is SGHRS and CDR2 is YFSETQ in the germline V gene. Written as DNA, the CDR3 is TGCGCCAGCAGCTCGAGCTCTGGGGCCAACGTCCTGACTTTC. Translating gives CASSSSSGANVLTF.

This clone was detected many times. The chain is built from TRBV27 and TRBJ2-3; TRBD1 might be the D (6 bases). Germline CDR1 is MNHEY and CDR2 is SMNVEV (reference sequence). The CDR3 has 14 amino acids. Trimming pared 3 bases from V and 6 bases from J, leaving 13 bases between. CDR3: CASSLGQGYDTQYF. The DNA for the CDR3 is TGTGCCAGCAGTTTGGGTCAGGGGTACGATACGCAGTATTTT.

This clone was counted between two and nine times. The J gene is TRBJ1-5, the V gene TRBV6-1; TRBD1 might be the D (6 bases). CDR3 size: 12 residues. Germline lookup yields CDR1 MNHNS and CDR2 SASEGT. The V and J ends lost 6 bases and 6 bases respectively, with 9 bases between them. CDR3 nucleotides: TGTGCCAGCAGGGGGGCAAGTCAGCCCCAGCATTTT. Translation gives CASRGASQPQHF.

This sequence joins TRBV4-1 and TRBJ2-3; 9 bases are shared with TRBD2. The CDR3 sequence is 17 residues long. Trimming cost V 1 base and J 3 bases; bases outside gene matches: 8. The germline CDR1 and CDR2 sequences are MGHRA and YSYEKL. The CDR3 DNA reads TGCGCCAGCAGCCAAGGTCCCGGACTAGCGAGTACAGATACGCAGTATTTT. This codes for CASSQGPGLASTDTQYF.

This chain joins TRBV5-4 and TRBJ2-3; 9 bases align to TRBD2. Germline V gives CDR1 SGHNT, CDR2 YYREEE (reference sequence). The CDR3 loop spans 17 amino acids. Trimming at V came to 0 bases and at J to 0 bases, leaving 5 bases not matched to a gene. CDR3 amino acids: CASSLAATSGSTDTQYF. CDR3 DNA: TGTGCCAGCAGCTTGGCCGCGACTAGCGGTAGCACAGATACGCAGTATTTT. The variable domain in full, completed from reference TRBV5-4 and TRBJ2-3, reads ETGVTQSPTHLIKTRGQQVTLRCSSQSGHNTVSWYQQALGQGPQFIFQYYREEENGRGNFPPRFSGLQFPNYSSELNVNALELDDSALYLCASSLAATSGSTDTQYFGPGTRLTVL.

The chain employs TRBV7-2 and TRBJ2-5, with D possibly being TRBD2 (5 bases). Per germline, CDR1 SGHTA and CDR2 FQGNSA. The length of the CDR3 is 14 residues. V was pared by 0 bases and J by 5 bases, with 10 bases between. The DNA for the CDR3 is TGTGCCAGCAGCTTAGCAGCGGTAGAGGAGACCCAGTACTTC. As protein: CASSLAAVEETQYF.